What follows are 22 T cell receptor beta chains derived from one specimen sequenced in a study of kidney transplant recipient with SARS-CoV-2 infection. TCRdb reprocessed the reads with MiXCR, giving one entry per CDR3 protein. The table shows about 240,000 distinct CDR3 sequences, with 25% to 30% occurring only once. This material consisted of a blood sample, taken at baseline and on day 111 from a kidney transplant recipient. Receptors were obtained from a male patient in his 30s who had COVID-19 and was a kidney transplant recipient. Certain T cells may be donor cells from the graft.

Many counts were recorded for this clonotype. The J gene is TRBJ1-2, the V gene TRBV24-1; D call uncertain. CDR3 length equals 17 residues. Trimming left V 5 bases short and J 4 bases short, with 22 bases between. From germline, CDR1 is KGHDR and CDR2 SFDVKD. The CDR3 is CATSGGCSTRKTYGYTF. In nucleotides, the CDR3 is TGTGCCACCAGTGGGGGTTGTAGTACCAGAAAGACCTATGGCTACACCTTC.

The gene calls are TRBV9 and TRBJ2-7, with D possibly TRBD2 on 6 matching bases. CDR3 length equals 14 residues. Germline CDR1 SGDLS, CDR2 YYNGEE. V lost 0 bases and J lost 2, with 9 bases in between. The CDR3 nucleotides read TGTGCCAGCAGCGTAGGCGCTAGCGCCTACGAGCAGTACTTC. Amino acid sequence: CASSVGASAYEQYF.

This clonotype has ten or more counts. The gene calls are TRBV7-2 and TRBJ1-5, with a tentative D call TRBD1 (6 bases). This CDR3 is 14 amino acids long. V was pared by 2 bases and J by 3 bases, with 8 bases between. Germline CDR1 SGHTA, CDR2 FQGNSA. CDR3 protein: CASSLWGANQPQHF. As DNA, the CDR3 is TGTGCCAGCAGCTTATGGGGGGCCAATCAGCCCCAGCATTTT.

A remark on this clonotype: A much more abundant neighbour one base away suggests this may be a read error. The V call is TRBV7-8, the J call TRBJ2-7; 7 bases agree with TRBD2. Germline V gives CDR1 SGHVS, CDR2 FQNEAQ. This CDR3 contains 14 residues. CDR3 coding DNA: TGTGCCAGCAGCCCCGGGGGGAGCTCCTACGAGCAGCACGTC. Protein sequence: CASSPGGSSYEQHV.

This chain joins TRBV27 and TRBJ2-1; D may be TRBD1 (5 bases). CDR3 length equals 14 residues. CDR1 and CDR2 from the germline V gene are MNHEY and SMNVEV (reference sequence). Trimming left V 2 bases short and J 6 bases short, with 11 bases between. CDR3 DNA sequence: TGTGCCAGCAGTTTAGGTCAGGGATTCAATGAGCAGTTCTTC. Protein product: CASSLGQGFNEQFF.

This clonotype is a singleton in its sample. A much larger clone lies one base from this, so it may be a read error. The J gene is TRBJ1-2, the V gene TRBV16; D is uncertain. The CDR3 extends over 17 amino acids. CDR1 is KGHSY, CDR2 FQNENV, per germline. V shed 5 bases and J shed 4 bases, with 23 bases lying between them. CDR3 sequence: CASSASTVIRKTYGYTF. The CDR3 coding sequence is TGTGCCAGCAGCGCAAGCACGGTCATTAGAAAGACCTATGGCTACACCTTC.

This clonotype was recorded at least ten times. The chain has TRBV5-1 and TRBJ1-2; D is perhaps TRBD1 (5 bases). Trimming left V 7 bases short and J 4 bases short, with 23 bases between. The CDR3 length is 16 residues. Germline V gene sequence: CDR1 SGHRS, CDR2 YFSETQ. CDR3 DNA: TGCGCCAGCGACACAGGATCGGTTCGAAAGACCTATGGCTACACCTTC. It is translated as CASDTGSVRKTYGYTF. The full variable domain, in which reference TRBV5-1 and TRBJ1-2 provide the parts outside the CDR3, is KAGVTQTPRYLIKTRGQQVTLSCSPISGHRSVSWYQQTPGQGLQFLFEYFSETQRNKGNFPGRFSGRQFSNSRSEMNVSTLELGDSALYLCASDTGSVRKTYGYTFGSGTRLTVV.

There are many counts of this clonotype. The V and J genes are TRBV20-1 and TRBJ2-5, with 7 bases lining up with TRBD1. The CDR3 contains 15 residues. Unmatched junction bases numbered 6, after V lost 0 bases and J lost 2 bases. Germline V gene sequence: CDR1 DFQATT, CDR2 SNEGSKA (reference sequence). This CDR3 reads CSARDRGTAQETQYF. For the CDR3, the DNA is TGCAGTGCTAGAGATAGGGGGACAGCTCAAGAGACCCAGTACTTC.

The rearrangement uses TRBV18 and TRBJ2-1; D may be TRBD2 (6 bases). CDR1 is KGHSH and CDR2 is LQKENI in the germline V gene. The CDR3 spans 11 residues. V was clipped by 6 bases and J by 10 bases, with 10 bases between them. CDR3 bases: TGTGCCAGCTCCCACGGGGGAGAGCAGTTCTTC. Translation: CASSHGGEQFF.

Points on this clonotype: This may be a read error, as it is one base from a much larger clone. The CDR3 sequence is CASSTRLPYGRTYGYTF. The CDR3 region has the DNA TGTGCCAGCAGTACTCGGCTGCCTTACGGAAGGACCTATGGCTACACCTTC. The chain is built from TRBV6-5 and TRBJ1-2; D call uncertain. The CDR3 sequence is 17 residues long. The V gene lost 5 bases and the J gene lost 4 bases, with 23 bases spanning the gap. Germline assignment: CDR1 MNHEY and CDR2 SVGAGI.

This clonotype showed up many times. This chain uses TRBV7-2 with TRBJ1-2; D not certain. Germline V gene data show CDR1 as SGHTA and CDR2 as FQGNSA. This CDR3 is built from 17 residues. V lost 5 bases, J lost 4 bases, and 23 bases lay in between. In nucleotides, the CDR3 is TGTGCCAGCAGCAAATACAACAGAGACGGAAAGACCTATGGCTACACCTTC. Its translation is CASSKYNRDGKTYGYTF.

This clonotype was seen a few times. The genes are TRBV7-6 and TRBJ2-1; TRBD2 matches at 10 bases. After removal of 3 bases from V and 4 bases from J, the junction contained 9 bases not matched to a gene. The CDR3 is 17 residues long. Germline V gene sequence: CDR1 SGHVS, CDR2 FNYEAQ. CDR3 bases: TGTGCCAGCAGCTTCTCCTCAGCGGGAGGGCCTTACAATGAGCAGTTCTTC. Encoded protein: CASSFSSAGGPYNEQFF.

V is TRBV24-1 and J is TRBJ1-2; no definite D call. Trimming took off 6 bases at V and 4 bases at J, with 23 bases between the two ends. Germline CDR1 and CDR2: KGHDR and SFDVKD. This CDR3 region has 17 residues. The DNA for the CDR3 is TGTGCCACCAGTCGGCGCAGTAATACCAGAAAGACCTATGGCTACACCTTC. Protein sequence: CATSRRSNTRKTYGYTF.

This clonotype was seen at least ten times. The J gene is TRBJ2-3, the V gene TRBV4-1, with TRBD1 matching 7 bases. Germline values: CDR1 MGHRA, CDR2 YSYEKL. V lost 2 bases, J lost 1 base, and 6 bases stayed unmatched. CDR3 length: 16 amino acids. This CDR3 is CASSQPPGTGTDTQYF. The DNA for the CDR3 is TGCGCCAGCAGCCAACCCCCCGGGACAGGCACAGATACGCAGTATTTT.

This clonotype has ten or more counts. V gene TRBV12-3 or TRBV12-4 combines with J gene TRBJ2-2; no reliable D call. The CDR3 consists of 15 residues. The germline V and J ends were trimmed by 3 bases and 3 bases, with 11 bases remaining between them. The CDR3 spells CASSLGIGHTGELFF. In DNA, the CDR3 is TGTGCCAGCAGTTTGGGGATAGGGCACACCGGGGAGCTGTTTTTT.

Turning to this clonotype: A much larger clone is a single base away; this may be a read error. V usage is TRBV29-1 and J usage is TRBJ2-7; D is uncertain. CDR1 and CDR2 from the germline V gene are SQVTM and ANQGSEA. This CDR3 is built from 12 residues. CDR3 DNA sequence: TGCAGCGTTGAAGATTCCGCCTACGAGCAGTGCTTC. Amino acid sequence: CSVEDSAYEQCF.

This clonotype showed up many times. The V call is TRBV3-1, the J call TRBJ1-1; D is undetermined. The CDR3 has 17 residues. Germline V gene sequence: CDR1 LGHDT, CDR2 YNNKEL (reference sequence). Trimming took off 5 bases at V and 4 bases at J, with 23 bases between the two ends. Here the CDR3 reads CASSNHRPISIRTEAFF. CDR3 bases: TGTGCCAGCAGCAATCACCGTCCCATTTCAATTCGCACTGAAGCTTTCTTT.

The J gene is TRBJ2-1, the V gene TRBV7-2; 12 bases match TRBD2. CDR1 is SGHTA and CDR2 is FQGNSA in the germline V gene. V lost 1 base, J lost 12 bases, and 7 bases stayed unmatched. The length of the CDR3 is 15 residues. The chain's CDR3 is CASSLDLAGGPGQFF. For the CDR3, the DNA is TGTGCCAGCAGCTTAGACCTAGCGGGGGGGCCCGGGCAGTTCTTC.

The CDR3 reads CASRPVVATAKKNIQYF. For the CDR3, the DNA is TGTGCCAGCAGGCCTGTAGTAGCTACAGCAAAGAAAAACATTCAGTACTTC. This chain uses TRBV21-1 with TRBJ2-4; the listed D gene, TRBD1, was not tested against the DNA. TRBV21-1 is tagged as a pseudogene. This CDR3 spans 17 amino acids.

Details on this clonotype: A read error is possible here, since a much larger clone lies one base away. This chain connects TRBV3-1 to TRBJ2-5, with D possibly TRBD2 on 6 matching bases. Germline V gene data show CDR1 as LGHDT and CDR2 as YNNKEL (reference sequence). The CDR3 sequence is 16 residues long. The DNA of the CDR3 is TGTGCCTGCAGCCAAGATCTAGCGACGGCGGGTTCGACCCAGTACTTC. It codes for CACSQDLATAGSTQYF.

This clonotype was detected many times. The rearrangement links TRBV20-1 to TRBJ1-2, with no clear D. CDR1 and CDR2 (germline): DFQATT, SNEGSKA (reference sequence). The CDR3 consists of 16 residues. V gave up 5 bases and J gave up 4 bases, with 23 bases separating them. The CDR3 DNA reads as TGCAGTGCTGAACGGATGCTGTTTCGAAAGACCTATGGCTACACCTTC. This gives the protein CSAERMLFRKTYGYTF.

This clonotype was recorded at least ten times. V and J are TRBV12-3 or TRBV12-4 and TRBJ1-3; D is unclear. The CDR3 length is 13 residues. The germline V and J ends were trimmed by 4 bases and 1 base, with 5 bases remaining between them. DNA of the CDR3: TGTGCCAGCAGTTATTGGTCTGGAAACACCATATATTTT. It encodes CASSYWSGNTIYF.